The clone carrying this T cell receptor (beta chain) was detected ten times or more. Regarding time point: longitudinal time-point 1 (baseline). The CDR3 length is 13 residues. In germline, CDR1 is DFQATT, CDR2 SNEGSKA (reference sequence). Trimming cost V 6 bases and J 4 bases, with 13 bases left between them. This sample stems from a study of neurological immune-mediated disorders. It was by 5'RACE with 10-nucleotide random UMIs that the cDNA was made. Each CDR3 protein gets one entry after TCRdb re-called the 5' RACE reads with MiXCR. Of tens of thousands of distinct CDR3 sequences listed, around 2.9% were seen once; the top ten hold roughly 8.2%.

This chain connects TRBV20-1 to TRBJ1-5, with a tentative D call TRBD1 (6 bases). The sample consisted of PBMCs. The source of this sequence is a woman in her sixties with multiple sclerosis. The DNA for the CDR3 is TGCAGTGCCCGGGACACAAATAATCAGCCCCAGCATTTT. Its translation is CSARDTNNQPQHF.